This T cell receptor (beta chain) was retrieved from a study of early T cells in non-severe SARS-CoV-2 infection. Regarding the study as a whole: Matches to VDJdb favored anti-spike CD8 responses and missed private and CD4 specificities.

Looked up from germline, CDR1 is SGHVS and CDR2 is FQNEAQ. V shed 2 bases and J 3 bases; nucleotides not matched to a gene: 9. CDR3 length equals 18 residues. This clonotype turned up a few times. The antigen remains undetermined. Individual cDNA molecules received unique molecular identifiers during library preparation. TCRdb passed the 5' RACE reads through MiXCR, listing each CDR3 protein once. Among approximately 100,000 distinct CDR3 sequences listed, around 10% were seen once. The receptor was isolated from an adult who was a healthcare worker with PCR-confirmed SARS-CoV-2 infection or an uninfected control (not recorded which). The rearrangement joins TRBV7-8 to TRBJ2-1; 11 positions agree with TRBD1. The sample comprised whole blood. The CDR3 nucleotides read TGTGCCAGCAGCTTAAGGGACAGGGGGAGAATAGTCTACAATGAGCAGTTCTTC. It encodes CASSLRDRGRIVYNEQFF.